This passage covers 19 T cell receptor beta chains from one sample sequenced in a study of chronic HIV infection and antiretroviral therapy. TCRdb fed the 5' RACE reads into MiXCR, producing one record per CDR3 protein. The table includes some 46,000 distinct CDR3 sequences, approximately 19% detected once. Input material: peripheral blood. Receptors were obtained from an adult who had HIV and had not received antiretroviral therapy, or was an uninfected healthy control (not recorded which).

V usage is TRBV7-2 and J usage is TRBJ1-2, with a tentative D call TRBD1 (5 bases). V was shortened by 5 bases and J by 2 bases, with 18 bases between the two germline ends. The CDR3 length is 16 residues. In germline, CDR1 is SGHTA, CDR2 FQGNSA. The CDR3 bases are TGTGCCAGCAGCCCAACAGGACCCAACTCCAACTATGGCTACACCTTC. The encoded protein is CASSPTGPNSNYGYTF.

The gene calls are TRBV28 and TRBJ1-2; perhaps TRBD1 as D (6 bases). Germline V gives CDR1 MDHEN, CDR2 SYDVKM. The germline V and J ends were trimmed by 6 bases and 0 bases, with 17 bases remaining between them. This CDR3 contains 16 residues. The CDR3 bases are TGTGCCAGCAGGCAGGCAGGACAGTTAGCTAACTATGGCTACACCTTC. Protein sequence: CASRQAGQLANYGYTF.

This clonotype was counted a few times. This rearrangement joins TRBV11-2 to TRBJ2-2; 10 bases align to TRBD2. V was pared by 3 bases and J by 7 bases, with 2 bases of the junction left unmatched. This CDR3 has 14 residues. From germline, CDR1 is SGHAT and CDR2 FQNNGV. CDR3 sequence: CASSLRLAGGELFF. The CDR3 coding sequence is TGTGCCAGCAGCTTGAGACTAGCGGGCGGGGAGCTGTTTTTT.

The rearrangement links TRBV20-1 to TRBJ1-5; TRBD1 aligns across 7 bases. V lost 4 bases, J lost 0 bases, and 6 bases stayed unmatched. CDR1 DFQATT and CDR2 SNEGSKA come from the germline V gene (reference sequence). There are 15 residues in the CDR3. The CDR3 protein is CSANRGEYSNQPQHF. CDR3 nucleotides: TGCAGTGCTAACAGGGGCGAATATAGCAATCAGCCCCAGCATTTT.

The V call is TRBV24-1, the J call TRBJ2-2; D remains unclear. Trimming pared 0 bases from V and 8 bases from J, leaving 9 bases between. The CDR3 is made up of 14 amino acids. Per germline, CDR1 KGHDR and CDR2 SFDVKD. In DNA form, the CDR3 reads TGTGCCACCAGTGATTTGAATAACGCAGGGGAGCTGTTTTTT. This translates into CATSDLNNAGELFF.

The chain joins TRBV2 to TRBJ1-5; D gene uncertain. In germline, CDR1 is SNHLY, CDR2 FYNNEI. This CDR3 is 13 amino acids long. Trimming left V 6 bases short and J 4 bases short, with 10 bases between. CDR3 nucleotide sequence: TGTGCCAGCAGCCAAGAAGTAAATCAGCCCCAGCATTTT. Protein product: CASSQEVNQPQHF.

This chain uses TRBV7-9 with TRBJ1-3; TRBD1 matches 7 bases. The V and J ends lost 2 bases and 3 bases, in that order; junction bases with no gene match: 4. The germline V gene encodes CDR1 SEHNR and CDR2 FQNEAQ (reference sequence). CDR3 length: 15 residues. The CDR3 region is CASSLRQGSGNTIYF. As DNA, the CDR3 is TGTGCCAGCAGCTTAAGACAGGGAAGTGGAAACACCATATATTTT.

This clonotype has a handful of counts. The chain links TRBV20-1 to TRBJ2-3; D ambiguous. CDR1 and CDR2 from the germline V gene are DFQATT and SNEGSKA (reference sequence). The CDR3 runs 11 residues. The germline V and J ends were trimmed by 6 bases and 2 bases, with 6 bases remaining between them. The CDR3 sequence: CSAYTTDTQYF. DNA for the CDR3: TGCAGTGCCTACACCACAGATACGCAGTATTTT.

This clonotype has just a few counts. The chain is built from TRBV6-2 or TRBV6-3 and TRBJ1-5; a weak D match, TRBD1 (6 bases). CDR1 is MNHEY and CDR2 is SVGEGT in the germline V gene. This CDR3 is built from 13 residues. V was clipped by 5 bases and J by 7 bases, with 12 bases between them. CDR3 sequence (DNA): TGTGCCAGCAGTCCGCACAGGGACCAGCCCCAGCATTTT. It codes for CASSPHRDQPQHF.

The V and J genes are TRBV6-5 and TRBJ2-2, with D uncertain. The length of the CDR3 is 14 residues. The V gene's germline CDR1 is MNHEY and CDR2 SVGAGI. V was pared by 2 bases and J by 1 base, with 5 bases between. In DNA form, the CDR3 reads TGTGCCAGCAGTTACCGGCTGAACACCGGGGAGCTGTTTTTT. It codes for CASSYRLNTGELFF.

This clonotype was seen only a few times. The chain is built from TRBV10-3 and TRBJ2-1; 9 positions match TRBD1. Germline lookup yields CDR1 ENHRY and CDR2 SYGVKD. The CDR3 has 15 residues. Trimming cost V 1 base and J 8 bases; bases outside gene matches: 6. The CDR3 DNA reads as TGTGCCATCAGTGAGTTGGGACAGGGTAGTCATGAGCAGTTCTTC. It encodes CAISELGQGSHEQFF.

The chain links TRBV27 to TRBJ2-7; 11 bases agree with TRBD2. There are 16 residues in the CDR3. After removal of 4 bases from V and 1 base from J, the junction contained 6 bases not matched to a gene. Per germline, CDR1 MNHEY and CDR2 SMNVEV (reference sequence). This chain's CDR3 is CASSSSTSGSSYEQYF. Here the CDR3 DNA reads TGTGCCAGCAGTTCCTCTACTAGCGGGAGTTCCTACGAGCAGTACTTC.

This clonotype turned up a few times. The CDR3 bases are TGTGCCAGCAGCTTGGGCGCCCCCGGCTCTGTGGGAAACACCATATATTTT. This encodes CASSLGAPGSVGNTIYF. The rearrangement uses TRBV5-5 and TRBJ1-3; no firm D call. This CDR3 is built from 17 residues. From germline, CDR1 is SGHKS and CDR2 YYEKEE (reference sequence). Trimming removed 0 bases from V and 4 bases from J, with 17 bases in between.

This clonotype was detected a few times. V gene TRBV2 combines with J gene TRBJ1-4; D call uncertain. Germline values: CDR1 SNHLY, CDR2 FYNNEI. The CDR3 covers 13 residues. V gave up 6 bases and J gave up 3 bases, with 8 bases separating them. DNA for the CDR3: TGTGCCAGCAGGGGTTCGTCTAATGAAAAACTGTTTTTT. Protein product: CASRGSSNEKLFF.

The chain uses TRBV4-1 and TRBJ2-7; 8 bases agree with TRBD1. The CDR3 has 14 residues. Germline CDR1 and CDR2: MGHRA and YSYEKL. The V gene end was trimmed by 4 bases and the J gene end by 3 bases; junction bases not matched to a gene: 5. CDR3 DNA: TGCGCCAGCAGCCGACAGGGGCTGGACTACGAGCAGTACTTC. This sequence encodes CASSRQGLDYEQYF.

CDR3 protein: CSVEGGAGTGELFF. The CDR3 coding sequence is TGCAGCGTTGAAGGCGGGGCCGGGACCGGGGAGCTGTTTTTT. The V and J genes are TRBV29-1 and TRBJ2-2; weak D call: TRBD2 (6 bases). The ends were cut back, 1 base at V and 5 bases at J, with 11 bases in the middle. The length of the CDR3 is 14 residues. Germline CDR1 is SQVTM and CDR2 is ANQGSEA.

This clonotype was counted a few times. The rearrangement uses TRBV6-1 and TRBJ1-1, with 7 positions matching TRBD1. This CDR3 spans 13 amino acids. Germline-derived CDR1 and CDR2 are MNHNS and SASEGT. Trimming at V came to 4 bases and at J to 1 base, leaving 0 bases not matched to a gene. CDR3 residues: CASSGDRNTEAFF. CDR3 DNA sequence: TGTGCCAGCAGTGGGGACAGGAACACTGAAGCTTTCTTT.

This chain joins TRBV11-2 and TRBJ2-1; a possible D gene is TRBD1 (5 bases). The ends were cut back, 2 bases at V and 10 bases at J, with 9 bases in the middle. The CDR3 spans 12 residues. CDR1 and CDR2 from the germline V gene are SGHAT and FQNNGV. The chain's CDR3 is CASSLWPGEQFF. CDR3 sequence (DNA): TGTGCCAGCAGCTTATGGCCAGGGGAGCAGTTCTTC.

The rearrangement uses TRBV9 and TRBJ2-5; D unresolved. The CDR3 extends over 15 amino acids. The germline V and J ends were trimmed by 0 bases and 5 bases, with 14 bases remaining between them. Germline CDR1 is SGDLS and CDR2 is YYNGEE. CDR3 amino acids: CASSVDGSTWETQYF. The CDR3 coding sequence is TGTGCCAGCAGCGTAGATGGTAGCACCTGGGAGACCCAGTACTTC.